This TCR beta chain derives from a study of T cells in Graves' hyperthyroidism and ophthalmopathy (dated by TCRdb to between 2018 and 2021). In the study overall: Peripheral blood was collected at initial diagnosis, before any treatment. The 100 discovery patients were divided at random into training and test sets in a 7:3 ratio. Prospective prediction of ophthalmopathy was tested in an independent validation cohort of 18 to 20 hyperthyroidism patients and 17 patients who later progressed to ophthalmopathy. The paper describes TCR Vbeta CDR3 sequencing of around 130 peripheral blood samples, made up of some 42 ophthalmopathy patients, around 78 hyperthyroidism patients and some 17 progressor patients. After blood sampling, hyperthyroidism patients were treated with methimazole at a starting dose of 30 mg daily, and ophthalmopathy patients were treated with high-dose intravenous methylprednisolone. A discovery cohort of about 95 patients, 43 with Graves' ophthalmopathy and approximately 57 with stable Graves' hyperthyroidism, was used to find distinguishing TCR V-J signatures. Thyroid tissue and blood T-cell repertoires from roughly 6 Graves' hyperthyroidism patients were also compared in the study.

Amplification of TCR beta CDR3 regions was carried out from RNA transcripts. For the first round of RT-PCR on the TCR CDR3, the HTBI primer set was used together with the Qiagen OneStep RT-PCR kit. Libraries were constructed in a second round of multiplex PCR, after which size selection and purification were carried out. The libraries were sequenced on an Illumina HiSeq2000 using paired-end 100 bp reads. From the authors' description of their analysis: SOAPnuke was used to process the raw data, with reads discarded if the reads contained adapters or uncalled bases, had a mean Phred below 15, or lacked an exact constant-primer or identifier match. High-quality paired reads were merged with COPE v1.2.5, and unique nucleotide sequences were defined as clonotypes. MiTCR v1.1 was used to align the clonotypes against IMGT TRBV, TRBD and TRBJ reference segments. Only V-J combinations with frequency above 0.0001, covering 98% to 99.2% of repertoires, were analysed. The TCS score was defined as the ratio of F50 (clonal expansion) to E x V (chaos), calculated using BLOSUM62-based TCRdist between CDR3 peptides within each V-J. Welch's t-statistics and random forest reduced around 550 V-J features to roughly 13, which were used in a naive Bayes classifier (R e1071). TCRdb trimmed the raw reads at Q25, called clones with MiXCR and kept productive beta chains. Rows with one shared CDR3 protein collapse into an entry with the most common genes and DNA. The V and J calls and clone size come from TCRdb's table, not from the authors' own analysis. This sample comprises roughly 570,000 distinct CDR3 sequences, less than 20% of them detected only once. Around 7.5% of the sample is held by the ten biggest clonotypes.

The CDR3 holds 17 amino acids from the cysteine to the phenylalanine. The sequence is cut down to CDR3 DNA, 51 bases in frame from base 1. V and J are trimmed by 6 bases and 0 bases, and the gene matches miss 10 bases of the junction. CDR1 and CDR2, per the germline V gene, are ENHRY and SYGVKD. The study at large found these results: Most expanded thyroid clonotypes (frequency above 0.001) were also found in blood, which suggests that blood repertoires may mirror thyroid immune responses. In cross-validation, a model built on a 13 V-J signature told ophthalmopathy apart from stable hyperthyroidism with approximately 91% sensitivity and approximately 81% specificity, and in testing the same model reached 80%/75%. No statistical method was used to set the sample size in advance, and investigators knew the group allocation. In validation, the model predicted progression to ophthalmopathy with about 71% sensitivity and approximately 72% specificity, a median of around 6.6 months before onset.

Remarks on this clonotype: The clone's antigen remains unknown. No qualities accompany the bases; no much larger clone lies one base away.

Stable Graves' hyperthyroidism was defined as no progression to ophthalmopathy during 18 months of follow-up. Hyperthyroidism patients were aged 18 to 65 years and newly diagnosed, with disease duration of less than 2 months. Patients with uncontrolled infections, other autoimmune diseases, pregnancy or lactation were excluded. Clinical symptoms, serum thyroxine and TRAb, thyroid ultrasound, and orbital computed tomography formed the basis for the diagnoses. PBMCs were isolated from 7.5 to 10 ml of fresh peripheral blood by Ficoll-Paque density gradient centrifugation. Total RNA was extracted with Trizol reagent, and quality was checked on an Agilent 2100 Bioanalyzer.

This TCR was recovered from a woman in her thirties with Graves' hyperthyroidism. Sequences were obtained from blood. The chain employs TRBV10-3 and TRBJ1-2; 10 central nucleotides agree with TRBD1. The CDR3 in this case is CAISQDRGRRANYGYTF. Read as DNA, the sequence is TGTGCCATCAGCCAAGACAGGGGGCGCAGAGCTAACTATGGCTACACCTTC.